The following is a T cell receptor (beta chain) sequence with its context. This specimen comes from a study of blood T cell repertoires in COVID-19. In the study overall: Sources were T cells, B-cell-depleted T cells, or PBMCs; the material itself was cDNA or gDNA.

Clones were read by immunoSEQ multiplex PCR, and TCRdb kept only the in-frame ones, dropping some. The sample contains over 150,000 clones, around 82% of which appear only once. The germline V gene has CDR1 SGHAT and CDR2 FQNNGV. Deletions cut 1 base from V and 4 bases from J, with 14 bases between. The CDR3 extends over 16 amino acids. The chain has TRBV11-2 and TRBJ1-5; TRBD1 might be the D (6 bases). The origin of this receptor is a man aged 60-69 years with COVID-19, enrolled during active disease. Material: peripheral blood. CDR3 sequence (DNA): TGTGCCAGCAGCTTAGGTTGGGGGCGAGGGAATCAGCCCCAGCATTTT. Translated, it gives CASSLGWGRGNQPQHF.